The 22 T cell receptor beta chains presented below share a single source sample, sequenced in a study of early T cells in non-severe SARS-CoV-2 infection. In TCRdb, the 5' RACE reads were re-called with MiXCR into one record per CDR3 protein. Among 55,000 to 75,000 distinct CDR3 sequences listed, about a tenth were seen once. The specimen comprised whole blood, sampled at baseline. Receptors originate from an adult who was a healthcare worker with PCR-confirmed SARS-CoV-2 infection or an uninfected control (not recorded which).

This clonotype was found a few times. The chain links TRBV5-1 to TRBJ2-1, with a weak D call TRBD2 (6 bases). Germline CDR1 SGHRS, CDR2 YFSETQ. The CDR3 consists of 11 residues. Trimming took 5 bases from V and 9 from J, leaving 9 bases between them. The CDR3 here is CASRREGEQFF. The CDR3 coding sequence is TGCGCCAGCAGGCGGGAAGGTGAGCAGTTCTTC.

This clonotype showed up many times. V gene TRBV28 combines with J gene TRBJ2-6, with 7 bases identical to TRBD1. J lost 2 bases, V lost 4 bases, and 5 bases had no gene match. The CDR3 spans 16 residues. Germline CDR1 reads MDHEN; CDR2 reads SYDVKM. The CDR3 protein is CASSSTGAAGANVLTF. In DNA form, the CDR3 reads TGTGCCAGCAGTTCCACAGGGGCAGCTGGGGCCAACGTCCTGACTTTC. The whole variable domain, remainder taken from reference TRBV28 and TRBJ2-6, is DVKVTQSSRYLVKRTGEKVFLECVQDMDHENMFWYRQDPGLGLRLIYFSYDVKMKEKGDIPEGYSVSREKKERFSLILESASTNQTSMYLCASSSTGAAGANVLTFGAGSRLTVL.

This clonotype was found a few times. One end of the junction does not line up with germline, which may come from a read error. The chain combines TRBV18 with TRBJ2-5; 11 nucleotides match TRBD2. The CDR3 runs to 14 residues. The V gene's germline CDR1 is KGHSH and CDR2 LQKENI. The CDR3 is CVSQPGLAEETQYF. Written as DNA, the CDR3 is TGTGTCAGCCAGCCGGGACTAGCGGAAGAGACCCAGTACTTC.

The genes are TRBV25-1 and TRBJ1-1; TRBD1 might be the D (5 bases). Per the germline V gene, CDR1 is MGHDK and CDR2 is SYGVNS. This CDR3 has 14 amino acids. The V end lost 0 bases, the J end lost 2 bases, and 7 bases lay between the germline ends. The CDR3 coding sequence is TGTGCCAGCAGTGAATATAGGGACAACACTGAAGCTTTCTTT. It translates to CASSEYRDNTEAFF.

At least ten counts were recorded for this clonotype. The J gene is TRBJ2-7, the V gene TRBV13, with 8 bases that match TRBD1. Germline V gene data show CDR1 as PRHDT and CDR2 as FYEKMQ (reference sequence). This CDR3 comprises 16 residues. Germline trimming cut 5 bases from V and 4 bases from J; bases unmatched to any gene: 13. The CDR3 DNA reads as TGTGCCAGCAGCCCGGGGACTGACAGGGGATTGTACGAGCAGTACTTC. It translates to CASSPGTDRGLYEQYF.

This clonotype turned up a few times. The rearrangement joins TRBV7-2 to TRBJ2-1; 9 bases are a match to TRBD2. The V segment lost 4 bases and the J segment 6 bases; nucleotides outside the gene matches: 7. The CDR3 consists of 15 residues. CDR1 is SGHTA and CDR2 is FQGNSA in the germline V gene. This chain's CDR3 is CASSSSGRLSNEQFF. The DNA for the CDR3 is TGTGCCAGCAGCTCCAGCGGGAGGCTATCCAATGAGCAGTTCTTC.

This clonotype was counted ten times or more. The chain carries TRBV6-4 and TRBJ2-3; 13 positions agree with TRBD2. V gave up 2 bases and J gave up 5 bases; unmatched junction bases: 4. The germline V gene encodes CDR1 MRHNA and CDR2 SNTAGT. This CDR3 is built from 16 residues. The CDR3: CASSDGGTSGKDTQYF. CDR3 coding DNA: TGTGCCAGCAGTGACGGGGGGACTAGCGGGAAAGATACGCAGTATTTT.

This clonotype has ten or more counts. The V gene is TRBV28, the J gene TRBJ2-7; D may correspond to TRBD1 or TRBD2 (5 bases each). The V gene lost 2 bases and the J gene lost 0 bases, with 11 bases spanning the gap. Germline CDR1 reads MDHEN; CDR2 reads SYDVKM. This CDR3 region has 15 residues. This CDR3 reads CASSLRWGPSYEQYF. In nucleotides, the CDR3 is TGTGCCAGCAGTTTACGCTGGGGACCCTCCTACGAGCAGTACTTC.

This chain links TRBV2 with TRBJ2-7; TRBD1 matches 9 bases. The V and J ends lost 7 bases and 5 bases, in that order; junction bases with no gene match: 12. Germline V gene sequence: CDR1 SNHLY, CDR2 FYNNEI. The CDR3 has 15 amino acids. CDR3 loop: CASILTGGAPNEQYF. CDR3 bases: TGTGCCAGCATTTTAACAGGGGGCGCCCCCAACGAGCAGTACTTC.

This clonotype has at least ten counts. The genes are TRBV7-2 and TRBJ2-4, with D perhaps matching TRBD2 (6 bases). With 5 bases removed from V and 15 bases from J, the gap between germline ends came to 20 bases. The CDR3 loop spans 13 amino acids. Germline lookup yields CDR1 SGHTA and CDR2 FQGNSA. CDR3 protein: CASSPSAGASRYF. The CDR3 bases are TGTGCCAGCAGCCCCTCAGCGGGTGCGAGTAGGTACTTC.

This clonotype was detected only a few times. V gene TRBV6-5 combines with J gene TRBJ2-7, with a possible D match to TRBD1 (5 bases). V was shortened by 0 bases and J by 3 bases, with 12 bases between the two germline ends. CDR1 is MNHEY and CDR2 is SVGAGI in the germline V gene. This CDR3 comprises 15 residues. As DNA, the CDR3 is TGTGCCAGCAGTTACTCCGGCAGGGTTCTCTACGAGCAGTACTTC. Amino acid sequence: CASSYSGRVLYEQYF.

This chain joins TRBV12-3 or TRBV12-4 and TRBJ1-3; 9 nucleotides agree with TRBD1. Trimming took 3 bases from V and 10 from J; bases not matched to a gene: 22. The CDR3 has 19 residues. The chain's CDR3 is CASSFGTGLKNRGLTTIYF. The DNA for the CDR3 is TGTGCCAGCAGTTTCGGAACCGGCTTAAAGAACAGGGGGCTAACTACCATATATTTT.

This clonotype was seen repeatedly, ten times or more. The genes are TRBV7-2 and TRBJ2-1; TRBD2 matches 7 bases. Looked up from germline, CDR1 is SGHTA and CDR2 is FQGNSA. The V segment lost 1 base and the J segment 7 bases; nucleotides outside the gene matches: 7. This CDR3 is built from 15 residues. CDR3 sequence reads: CASSLESGKGNEQFF. As DNA, the CDR3 is TGTGCCAGCAGCTTAGAAAGCGGGAAGGGGAATGAGCAGTTCTTC.

This sequence joins TRBV6-2 or TRBV6-3 and TRBJ2-6, with 9 bases lining up with TRBD1. Trimming at V came to 7 bases and at J to 2 bases, leaving 9 bases not matched to a gene. The CDR3 spans 17 residues. Per the germline V gene, CDR1 is MNHEY and CDR2 is SVGEGT. This chain's CDR3 is CASTADRGDAGANVLTF. The CDR3 bases are TGTGCCAGCACCGCGGACAGGGGTGATGCTGGGGCCAACGTCCTGACTTTC.

The genes are TRBV2 and TRBJ1-1; possible D gene TRBD1, 5 bases. Germline V gives CDR1 SNHLY, CDR2 FYNNEI. The length of the CDR3 is 11 residues. Trimming cost V 7 bases and J 5 bases, with 8 bases left between them. The CDR3 loop is CASKRQTEAFF. In DNA form, the CDR3 reads TGTGCCAGCAAAAGACAGACTGAAGCTTTCTTT.

This clonotype was found a few times. The chain uses TRBV14 and TRBJ2-1; 13 nucleotides align to TRBD2. The CDR3 sequence is 18 residues long. Per the germline V gene, CDR1 is SGHDN and CDR2 is FVKESK. The V gene end was trimmed by 4 bases and the J gene end by 2 bases; junction bases not matched to a gene: 8. The CDR3 DNA follows: TGTGCCAGCAGCCCCCTAACGACTAGCGGGGGGACCTACAATGAGCAGTTCTTC. Encoded protein: CASSPLTTSGGTYNEQFF.

The rearrangement links TRBV5-1 to TRBJ2-7; tentative D call: TRBD2 (6 bases). The CDR3 runs to 14 residues. CDR1 SGHRS and CDR2 YFSETQ come from the germline V gene. Trimming shortened V by 4 bases and J by 5 bases, and 16 bases separated the two germline ends. The CDR3 protein is CASSRTLAPHEQYF. DNA for the CDR3: TGCGCCAGCAGCAGGACCCTAGCGCCCCACGAGCAGTACTTC.

The rearrangement links TRBV20-1 to TRBJ1-1; weak D call: TRBD1 (5 bases). Germline V gene data show CDR1 as DFQATT and CDR2 as SNEGSKA (reference sequence). The length of the CDR3 is 15 residues. Trimming took off 3 bases at V and 0 bases at J, with 14 bases between the two ends. The CDR3 coding sequence is TGCAGTGCTAGGGGGTCCCTGACAGTGAACACTGAAGCTTTCTTT. Protein product: CSARGSLTVNTEAFF.

This chain links TRBV28 with TRBJ2-3; D unclear. This CDR3 is 13 amino acids long. V lost 6 bases, J lost 0 bases, and 7 bases lay in between. The V gene's germline CDR1 is MDHEN and CDR2 SYDVKM. Written as DNA, the CDR3 is TGTGCCAGCAGCCCTGCTAGCACAGATACGCAGTATTTT. Protein sequence: CASSPASTDTQYF.

Many counts were recorded for this clonotype. The rearrangement joins TRBV6-5 to TRBJ1-1; D is perhaps TRBD1 (5 bases). Germline V lookup: CDR1 MNHEY, CDR2 SVGAGI. The CDR3 consists of 14 residues. V lost 6 bases to trimming and J lost 0 bases, with 11 bases between them. The CDR3 region has the DNA TGTGCCAGCAGAGAACAGGTAATGAACACTGAAGCTTTCTTT. The encoded protein is CASREQVMNTEAFF.

This clonotype has a count of ten or more. The chain couples TRBV28 to TRBJ2-3; no firm D call. This CDR3 comprises 12 residues. Germline loops: CDR1 MDHEN, CDR2 SYDVKM. V was cut by 6 bases and J by 10 bases, with 14 bases left in between. The DNA of the CDR3 is TGTGCCAGCAGGGAAGGGCAGAAGGCGCAGTATTTT. Its translation: CASREGQKAQYF.

Only a few counts were recorded for this clonotype. CDR3 amino acids: CASSSHGRSGTQYF. As DNA, the CDR3 is TGTGCCAGTAGTTCCCACGGGAGGTCCGGAACCCAGTACTTC. The chain recombines TRBV19 with TRBJ2-5, with 7 bases lining up with TRBD2. CDR3 length equals 14 residues. Germline V gives CDR1 LNHDA, CDR2 SQIVND (reference sequence). The J segment lost 8 bases and the V segment lost 5 bases, leaving 11 bases of the junction unmatched.